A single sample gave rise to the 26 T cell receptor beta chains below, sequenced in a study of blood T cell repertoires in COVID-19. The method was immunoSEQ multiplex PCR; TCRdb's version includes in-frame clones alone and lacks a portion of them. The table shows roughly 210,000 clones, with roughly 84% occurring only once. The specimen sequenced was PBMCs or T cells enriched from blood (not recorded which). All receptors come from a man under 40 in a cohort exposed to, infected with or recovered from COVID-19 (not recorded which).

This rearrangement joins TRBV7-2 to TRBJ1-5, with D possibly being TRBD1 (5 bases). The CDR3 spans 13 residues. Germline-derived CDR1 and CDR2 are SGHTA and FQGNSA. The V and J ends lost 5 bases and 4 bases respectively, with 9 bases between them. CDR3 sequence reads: CASSPQENQPQHF. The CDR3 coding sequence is TGTGCCAGCAGCCCACAGGAAAATCAGCCCCAGCATTTT.

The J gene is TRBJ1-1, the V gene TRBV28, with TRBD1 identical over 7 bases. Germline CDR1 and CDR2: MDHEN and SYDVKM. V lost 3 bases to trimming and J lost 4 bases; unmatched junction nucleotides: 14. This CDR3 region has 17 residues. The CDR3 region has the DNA TGTGCCAGCAGTTTGTTTTGGTGGCAGGGGGAGGTCACTGAAGCTTTCTTT. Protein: CASSLFWWQGEVTEAFF.

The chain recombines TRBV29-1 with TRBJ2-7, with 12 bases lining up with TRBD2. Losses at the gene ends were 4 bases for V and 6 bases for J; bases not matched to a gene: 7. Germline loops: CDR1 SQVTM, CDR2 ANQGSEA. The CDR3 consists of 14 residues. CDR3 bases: TGCAGCGTTGGCGCTAGCGGGAGGGCCCGCGAGCAGTACTTC. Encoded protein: CSVGASGRAREQYF.

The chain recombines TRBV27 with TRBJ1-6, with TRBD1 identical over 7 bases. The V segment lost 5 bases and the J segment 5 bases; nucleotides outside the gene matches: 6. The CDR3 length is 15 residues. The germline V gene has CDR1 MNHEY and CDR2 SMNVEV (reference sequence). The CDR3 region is CASSQMGQHNSPLHF. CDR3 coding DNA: TGTGCCAGCAGTCAAATGGGACAGCATAATTCACCCCTCCACTTT.

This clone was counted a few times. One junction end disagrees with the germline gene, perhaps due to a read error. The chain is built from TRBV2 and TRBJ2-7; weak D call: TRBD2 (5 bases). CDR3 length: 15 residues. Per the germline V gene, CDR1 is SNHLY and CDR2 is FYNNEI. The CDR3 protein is CATSDGAVSSYEQYF. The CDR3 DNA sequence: TGTGCCACCAGTGACGGAGCGGTAAGCTCCTACGAGCAGTACTTC.

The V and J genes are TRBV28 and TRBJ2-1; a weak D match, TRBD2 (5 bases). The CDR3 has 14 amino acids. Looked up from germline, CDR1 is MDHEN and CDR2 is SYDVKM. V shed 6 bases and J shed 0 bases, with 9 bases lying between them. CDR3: CASSSGGSYNEQFF. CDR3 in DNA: TGTGCCAGCAGCTCTGGAGGCTCCTACAATGAGCAGTTCTTC.

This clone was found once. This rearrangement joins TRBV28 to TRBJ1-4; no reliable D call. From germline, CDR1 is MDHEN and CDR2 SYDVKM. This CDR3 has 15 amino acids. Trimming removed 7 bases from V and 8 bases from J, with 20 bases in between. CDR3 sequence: CASTMGLRGEEKLFF. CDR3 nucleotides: TGTGCCAGCACTATGGGGTTACGGGGAGAGGAAAAACTGTTTTTT.

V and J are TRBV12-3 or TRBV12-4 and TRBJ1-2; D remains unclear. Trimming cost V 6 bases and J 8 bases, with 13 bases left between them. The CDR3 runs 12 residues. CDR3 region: CASSLGRVGYTF. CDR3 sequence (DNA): TGTGCCAGCAGCCTCGGTCGGGTGGGCTACACCTTC.

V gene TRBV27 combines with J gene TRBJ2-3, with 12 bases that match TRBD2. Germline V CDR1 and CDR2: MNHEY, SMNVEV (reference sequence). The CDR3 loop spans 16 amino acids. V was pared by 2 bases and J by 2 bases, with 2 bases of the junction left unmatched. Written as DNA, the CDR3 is TGTGCCAGCAGTTTACTAGCGGGAGGGCTCACAGATACGCAGTATTTT. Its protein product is CASSLLAGGLTDTQYF.

CDR3 protein: CASRQEANTEAFF. CDR3 in DNA: TGTGCCAGCCGTCAGGAGGCTAACACTGAAGCTTTCTTT. V usage is TRBV6-8 and J usage is TRBJ1-1; D is unresolved. CDR3 size: 13 residues. Germline lookup yields CDR1 MNHGY and CDR2 SAAAGT. V was shortened by 8 bases and J by 2 bases, with 12 bases between the two germline ends.

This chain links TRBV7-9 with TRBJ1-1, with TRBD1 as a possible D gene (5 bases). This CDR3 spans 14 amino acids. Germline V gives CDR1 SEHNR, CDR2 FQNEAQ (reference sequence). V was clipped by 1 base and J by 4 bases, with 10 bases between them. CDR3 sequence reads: CASSLGVRVTEAFF. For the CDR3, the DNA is TGTGCCAGCAGCTTAGGCGTCAGGGTCACTGAAGCTTTCTTT.

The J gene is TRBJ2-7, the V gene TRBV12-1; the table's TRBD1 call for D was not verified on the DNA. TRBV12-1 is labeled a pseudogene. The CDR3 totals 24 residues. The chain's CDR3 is CASSLTGELWQGTNFRRSFYEQYF. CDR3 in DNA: TGTGCCAGCAGCTTGACAGGGGAGCTTTGGCAAGGAACTAATTTCCGACGGAGCTTCTACGAGCAGTACTTC.

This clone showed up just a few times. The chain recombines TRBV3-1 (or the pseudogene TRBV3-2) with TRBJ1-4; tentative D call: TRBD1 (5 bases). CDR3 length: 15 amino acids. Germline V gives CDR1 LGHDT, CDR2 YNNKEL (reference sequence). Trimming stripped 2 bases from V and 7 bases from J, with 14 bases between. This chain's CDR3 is CASSQRLGDGEKLFF. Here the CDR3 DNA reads TGTGCCAGCAGCCAAAGGTTAGGGGATGGTGAAAAACTGTTTTTT.

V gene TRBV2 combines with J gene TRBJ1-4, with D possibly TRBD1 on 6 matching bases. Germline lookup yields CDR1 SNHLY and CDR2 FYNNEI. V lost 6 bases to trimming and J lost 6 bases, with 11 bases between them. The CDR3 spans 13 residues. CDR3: CASSRGGDEKLFF. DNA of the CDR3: TGTGCCAGCAGCCGAGGGGGGGATGAAAAACTGTTTTTT.

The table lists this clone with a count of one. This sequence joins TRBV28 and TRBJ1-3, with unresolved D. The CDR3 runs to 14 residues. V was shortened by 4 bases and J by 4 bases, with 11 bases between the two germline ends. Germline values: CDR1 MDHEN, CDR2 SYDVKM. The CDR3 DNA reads TGTGCCAGCAGTTGGGGAGGAGGAGGAAACACCATATATTTT. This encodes CASSWGGGGNTIYF.

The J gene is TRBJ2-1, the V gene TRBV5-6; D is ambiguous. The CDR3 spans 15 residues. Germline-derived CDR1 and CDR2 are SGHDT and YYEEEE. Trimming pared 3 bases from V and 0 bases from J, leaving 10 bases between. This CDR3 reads CASSSEHHSYNEQFF. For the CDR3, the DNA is TGTGCCAGCAGCTCGGAGCACCACTCCTACAATGAGCAGTTCTTC.

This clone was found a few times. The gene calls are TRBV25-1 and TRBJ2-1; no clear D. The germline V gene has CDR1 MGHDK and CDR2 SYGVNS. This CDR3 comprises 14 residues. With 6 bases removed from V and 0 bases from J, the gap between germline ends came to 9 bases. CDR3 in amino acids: CASSSPSSYNEQFF. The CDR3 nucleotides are TGTGCCAGCAGCTCCCCTAGCTCCTACAATGAGCAGTTCTTC. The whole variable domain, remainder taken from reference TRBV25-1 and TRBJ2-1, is EADIYQTPRYLVIGTGKKITLECSQTMGHDKMYWYQQDPGMELHLIHYSYGVNSTEKGDLSSESTVSRIRTEHFPLTLESARPSHTSQYLCASSSPSSYNEQFFGPGTRLTVL.

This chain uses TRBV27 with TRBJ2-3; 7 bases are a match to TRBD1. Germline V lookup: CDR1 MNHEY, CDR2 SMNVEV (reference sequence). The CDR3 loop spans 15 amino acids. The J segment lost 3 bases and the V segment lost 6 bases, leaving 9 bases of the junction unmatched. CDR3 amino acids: CASSRFGRGTDTQYF. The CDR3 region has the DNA TGTGCCAGCAGCCGATTTGGCAGGGGGACAGATACGCAGTATTTT.

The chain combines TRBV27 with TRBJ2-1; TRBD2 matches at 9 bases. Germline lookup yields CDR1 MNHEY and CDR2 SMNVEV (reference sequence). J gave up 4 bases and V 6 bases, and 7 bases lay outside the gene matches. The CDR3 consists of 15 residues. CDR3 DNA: TGTGCCAGCAGCTCCGGGACTAGCCAATACAATGAGCAGTTCTTC. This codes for CASSSGTSQYNEQFF.

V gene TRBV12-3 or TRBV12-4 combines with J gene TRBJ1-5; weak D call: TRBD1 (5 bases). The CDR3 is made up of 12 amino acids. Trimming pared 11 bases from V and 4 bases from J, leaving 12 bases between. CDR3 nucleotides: TGTGCCGCTGGGGCAGATAATCAGCCCCAGCATTTT. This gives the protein CAAGADNQPQHF.

The CDR3 sequence: CASSLFLSGVNQPQHF. CDR3 nucleotides: TGTGCCAGCAGCTTATTTTTATCAGGGGTGAATCAGCCCCAGCATTTT. The genes are TRBV7-2 and TRBJ1-5; TRBD1 is a possible D gene (6 bases). The CDR3 is made up of 16 amino acids. CDR1 and CDR2 from the germline V gene are SGHTA and FQGNSA. V lost 2 bases and J lost 4, with 15 bases in between.

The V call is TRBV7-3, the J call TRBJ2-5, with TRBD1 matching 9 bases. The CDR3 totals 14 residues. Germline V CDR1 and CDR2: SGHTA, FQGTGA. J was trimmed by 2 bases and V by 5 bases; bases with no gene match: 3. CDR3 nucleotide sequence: TGTGCCAGCAGCGCTGGGACAGGGCAAGAGACCCAGTACTTC. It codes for CASSAGTGQETQYF.

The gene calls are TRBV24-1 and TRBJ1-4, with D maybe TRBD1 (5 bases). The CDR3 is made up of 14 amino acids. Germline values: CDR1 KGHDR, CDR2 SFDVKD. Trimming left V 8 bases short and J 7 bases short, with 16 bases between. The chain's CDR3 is CATKRGALGEKLFF. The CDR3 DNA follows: TGTGCCACCAAACGCGGGGCGCTCGGTGAAAAACTGTTTTTT.

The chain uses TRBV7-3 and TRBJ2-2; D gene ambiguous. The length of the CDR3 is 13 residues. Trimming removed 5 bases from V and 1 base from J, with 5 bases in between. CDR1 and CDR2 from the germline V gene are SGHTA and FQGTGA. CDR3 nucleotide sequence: TGTGCCAGCAGCCCCTGGAACACCGGGGAGCTGTTTTTT. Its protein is CASSPWNTGELFF.

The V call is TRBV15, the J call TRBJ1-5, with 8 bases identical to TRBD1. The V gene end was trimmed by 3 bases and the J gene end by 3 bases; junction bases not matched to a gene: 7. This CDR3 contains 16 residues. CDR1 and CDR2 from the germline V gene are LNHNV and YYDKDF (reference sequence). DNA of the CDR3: TGTGCCACCAGCAGGATGTGGGACAGGCTCAATCAGCCCCAGCATTTT. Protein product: CATSRMWDRLNQPQHF.

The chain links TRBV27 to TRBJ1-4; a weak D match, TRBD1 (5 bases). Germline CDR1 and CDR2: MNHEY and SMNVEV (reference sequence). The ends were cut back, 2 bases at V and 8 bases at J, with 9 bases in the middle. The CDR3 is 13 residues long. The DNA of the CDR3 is TGTGCCAGCAGTTTACGGGGGGGGGAAAAACTGTTTTTT. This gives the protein CASSLRGGEKLFF.